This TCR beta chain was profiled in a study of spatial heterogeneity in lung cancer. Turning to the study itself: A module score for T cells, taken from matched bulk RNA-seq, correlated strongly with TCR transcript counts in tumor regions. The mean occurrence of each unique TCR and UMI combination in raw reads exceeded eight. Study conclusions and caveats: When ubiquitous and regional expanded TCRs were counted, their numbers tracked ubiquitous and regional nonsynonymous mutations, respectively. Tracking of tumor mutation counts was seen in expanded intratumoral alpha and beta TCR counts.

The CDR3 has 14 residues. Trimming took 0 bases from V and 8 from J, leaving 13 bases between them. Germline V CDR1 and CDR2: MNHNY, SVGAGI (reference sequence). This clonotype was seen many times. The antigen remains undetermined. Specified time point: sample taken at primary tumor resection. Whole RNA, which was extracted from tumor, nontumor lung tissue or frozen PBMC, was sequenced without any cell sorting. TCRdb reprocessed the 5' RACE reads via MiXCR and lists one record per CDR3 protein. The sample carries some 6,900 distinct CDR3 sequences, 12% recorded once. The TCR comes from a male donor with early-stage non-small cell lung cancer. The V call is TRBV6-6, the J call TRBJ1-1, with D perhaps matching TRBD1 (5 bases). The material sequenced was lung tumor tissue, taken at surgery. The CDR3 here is CASSYSSQGREAFF. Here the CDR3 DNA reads TGTGCCAGCAGTTACTCAAGTCAGGGAAGGGAAGCTTTCTTT.